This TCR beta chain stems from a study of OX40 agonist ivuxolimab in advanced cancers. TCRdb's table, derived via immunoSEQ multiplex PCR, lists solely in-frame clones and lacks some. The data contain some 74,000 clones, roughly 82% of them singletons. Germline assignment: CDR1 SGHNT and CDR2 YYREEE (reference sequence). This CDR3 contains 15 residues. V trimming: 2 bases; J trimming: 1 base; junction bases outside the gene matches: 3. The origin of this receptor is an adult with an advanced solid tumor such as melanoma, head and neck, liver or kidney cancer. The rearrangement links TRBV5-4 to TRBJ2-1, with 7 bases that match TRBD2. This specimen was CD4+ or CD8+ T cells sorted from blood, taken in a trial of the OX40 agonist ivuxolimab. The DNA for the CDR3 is TGTGCCAGCAGCTTCTCGGGGGGTTCCTACAATGAGCAGTTCTTC. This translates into CASSFSGGSYNEQFF.